This T cell receptor (beta chain) is drawn from a study of T cells expressing NK-cell markers. Study background: The TCR beta repertoires were obtained from sorted CD3+CD56+NKG2C+, CD3+CD56+NKG2C- and CD3+CD56-NKG2C+ T cells. Study-wide results and caveats: The study did not resolve the HCMV specificity of expanded NKG2C+ T cell clones.

About this clonotype itself: Its antigen is undetermined.

The germline V gene encodes CDR1 KGHSH and CDR2 LQKENI. The CDR3 is 14 amino acids. The authors generated TCR beta cDNA through 5'RACE template switching with UMIs. Following a re-call of the 5' RACE reads, TCRdb has one entry per CDR3 protein and lacks DNA. Its listing shows about 460,000 distinct CDR3 sequences. V and J are TRBV18 and TRBJ1-2. The source of this sequence is a woman aged 50 to 65 in good health. The sequenced material came from blood T cells: a sorted CD56 or NKG2C T cell subset, CD4+ or CD8+ T cells, or bulk PBMC T cells (not recorded which). The CDR3 sequence is CASSPTTGFYGYTF.